This T cell receptor (beta chain) derives from a study of human CD8 memory T cell subsets. The CDR3 is made up of 16 amino acids. Per germline, CDR1 SEHNR and CDR2 FQNEAQ (reference sequence). UMI-labeled 5' RACE was used to make TCR beta libraries. TCRdb re-called the 5' RACE reads and catalogs CDR3 proteins one per entry, DNA excluded. Listed are around 19,000 distinct CDR3 sequences; approximately 5% falls within the top ten. This clonotype originated in a human donor in good health. The sample consisted of CD8+ T cells from PBMCs. The chain is built from TRBV7-9 and TRBJ2-1; TCRdb indicates TRBD1, and absent DNA this call remains unverified. The chain's CDR3 is CASTGPGGVYDNEQFF.